What follows are 22 T cell receptor beta chains derived from one specimen sequenced in a study of siplizumab effects on memory and regulatory T cells (dated by TCRdb to about 2019). Library preparation used the immunoSEQ multiplex PCR assay. This is the immuneACCESS table as TCRdb keeps it, with only in-frame sequences that have V and J called. A part of the clones is gone; compared with another copy, unresolved V genes explain less than half, and the rest is unexplained. The sample yields some 46,000 clones; over 90% were counted once. 17% of the sample belongs to the ten largest clones. Sequenced: CD8+ T cells sorted from blood. These receptors were collected from a human donor in good health.

The chain links TRBV28 to TRBJ2-3, with TRBD1 identical over 8 bases. CDR1 and CDR2 from the germline V gene are MDHEN and SYDVKM. The CDR3 length is 15 residues. V gave up 2 bases and J gave up 1 base; unmatched junction bases: 2. This CDR3 is CASSLVQGGTDTQYF. CDR3 nucleotides: TGTGCCAGCAGTTTAGTACAGGGGGGCACAGATACGCAGTATTTT.

This chain connects TRBV7-9 to TRBJ1-1; D call uncertain. The CDR3 runs 12 residues. Trimming removed 4 bases from V and 4 bases from J, with 7 bases in between. Germline V lookup: CDR1 SEHNR, CDR2 FQNEAQ (reference sequence). CDR3 sequence: CASSSGTTEAFF. CDR3 in DNA: TGTGCCAGCAGCTCAGGTACCACTGAAGCTTTCTTT.

The chain links TRBV19 to TRBJ1-5; D is perhaps TRBD1 (6 bases). The CDR3 length is 15 residues. V was cut by 6 bases and J by 9 bases, with 21 bases left in between. The germline V gene has CDR1 LNHDA and CDR2 SQIVND (reference sequence). Here the CDR3 reads CASSPWGQGSAPQHF. The CDR3 DNA reads TGTGCCAGTAGCCCATGGGGGCAGGGGAGTGCGCCCCAGCATTTT.

The V gene is TRBV10-1, the J gene TRBJ2-5; 7 bases are shared with TRBD2. Germline CDR1 and CDR2: WNHNN and SYGVQD (reference sequence). V was pared by 3 bases and J by 2 bases, with 15 bases of the junction left unmatched. CDR3 length: 18 residues. For the CDR3, the DNA is TGCGCCAGCAGTGATTCCCACCCGGCGGGAGTATCACAAGAGACCCAGTACTTC. Translating gives CASSDSHPAGVSQETQYF.

CDR3 DNA: TGTGCCAGTACCTCCAAAACGGAGGGCCTTTACAATGAGCAGTTCTTC. It codes for CASTSKTEGLYNEQFF. The chain joins TRBV19 to TRBJ2-1; maybe TRBD2 (6 bases). The CDR3 covers 16 residues. The germline gives CDR1 LNHDA, CDR2 SQIVND (reference sequence). Trimming pared 7 bases from V and 4 bases from J, leaving 20 bases between.

The CDR3 bases are TGTGCCAGCAGCGCAGGGGGCGAGCAGTACTTC. It is translated as CASSAGGEQYF. J is TRBJ2-7 and V is TRBV5-6; 7 nucleotides line up with TRBD1. The CDR3 has 11 amino acids. Germline values: CDR1 SGHDT, CDR2 YYEEEE. The V gene end was trimmed by 4 bases and the J gene end by 6 bases; junction bases not matched to a gene: 1.

The rearrangement links TRBV9 to TRBJ2-2, with D unclear. CDR3 size: 16 residues. Germline CDR1 and CDR2: SGDLS and YYNGEE. The V end lost 3 bases, the J end lost 1 base, and 13 bases lay between the germline ends. CDR3 coding DNA: TGTGCCAGCAGCGATCCTAGGACCGTGAACACCGGGGAGCTGTTTTTT. Its translation: CASSDPRTVNTGELFF.

The CDR3 DNA reads as TGTGCCAGCAGTTTATGCCTACCTAGAAGATCCTACGAGCAGTACTTC. Amino acid sequence: CASSLCLPRRSYEQYF. The chain joins TRBV28 to TRBJ2-7; D remains ambiguous. V was shortened by 0 bases and J by 1 base, with 13 bases between the two germline ends. The germline CDR1 and CDR2 sequences are MDHEN and SYDVKM. The CDR3 extends over 16 amino acids.

This clone appeared a single time. The V call is TRBV7-9, the J call TRBJ1-4; TRBD1 is a possible D gene (6 bases). Germline-derived CDR1 and CDR2 are SEHNR and FQNEAQ (reference sequence). The CDR3 has 13 amino acids. Trimming took off 3 bases at V and 7 bases at J, with 9 bases between the two ends. The CDR3 DNA is TGTGCCAGCAGCTTTGCGGGGGCTGAAAAACTGTTTTTT. Its protein is CASSFAGAEKLFF.

The chain couples TRBV27 to TRBJ2-7, with TRBD1 as a possible D gene (7 bases). Germline CDR1 and CDR2: MNHEY and SMNVEV (reference sequence). Trimming removed 4 bases from V and 4 bases from J, with 11 bases in between. The CDR3 length is 13 residues. The CDR3 DNA follows: TGTGCCAGCAGTTACAGGGGAGGTTACGAGCAGTACTTC. Its translation: CASSYRGGYEQYF.

This sequence joins TRBV13 and TRBJ2-3; 7 nucleotides align to TRBD1. CDR3 length equals 16 residues. Germline V gives CDR1 PRHDT, CDR2 FYEKMQ (reference sequence). V was pared by 2 bases and J by 7 bases, with 12 bases of the junction left unmatched. The CDR3 protein is CASSLIVQGPSNTQYF. Written as DNA, the CDR3 is TGTGCCAGCAGCTTAATTGTACAGGGGCCTTCGAATACGCAGTATTTT. Drawing the rest from reference TRBV13 and TRBJ2-3, the complete variable domain is AAGVIQSPRHLIKEKRETATLKCYPIPRHDTVYWYQQGPGQDPQFLISFYEKMQSDKGSIPDRFSAQQFSDYHSELNMSSLELGDSALYFCASSLIVQGPSNTQYFGPGTRLTVL.

The V gene is TRBV5-5, the J gene TRBJ1-1; D remains ambiguous. The CDR3 length is 12 residues. The V end was cut by 1 base, the J end by 6 bases, with 7 bases between. Germline CDR1 SGHKS, CDR2 YYEKEE (reference sequence). This chain's CDR3 is CASSLPGSEAFF. DNA of the CDR3: TGTGCCAGCAGCTTGCCGGGGTCTGAAGCTTTCTTT.

In this sample, this clone turned up once. J is TRBJ1-5 and V is TRBV16, with D hard to call. Trimming removed 0 bases at V and 3 bases at J, with 9 bases between. The germline V gene encodes CDR1 KGHSY and CDR2 FQNENV. The CDR3 is made up of 15 amino acids. The CDR3, as DNA: TGTGCCAGCAGCCAATCCTTCGATTTCAATCAGCCCCAGCATTTT. This sequence encodes CASSQSFDFNQPQHF.

V gene TRBV5-1 combines with J gene TRBJ2-3; 9 nucleotides agree with TRBD2. Per germline, CDR1 SGHRS and CDR2 YFSETQ. V gave up 0 bases and J gave up 5 bases; unmatched junction bases: 7. The CDR3 consists of 16 residues. The CDR3 nucleotides read TGCGCCAGCAGCTTGGTACAGCGGGAGGTGGGAGATACGCAGTATTTT. It is translated as CASSLVQREVGDTQYF.

The V gene is TRBV30, the J gene TRBJ1-2; 7 positions match TRBD1. V dropped 7 bases and J dropped 2; count of bases not matched to a gene: 7. There are 13 residues in the CDR3. Germline CDR1 and CDR2: GTSNPN and SVGIG (reference sequence). In DNA, the CDR3 is TGTGCCTCCACTCCGACAGGGAACTATGGCTACACCTTC. Translation: CASTPTGNYGYTF.

The chain has TRBV19 and TRBJ2-7; the D call may be TRBD1 or TRBD2 (5 bases each). CDR3 length: 15 residues. The germline V gene encodes CDR1 LNHDA and CDR2 SQIVND (reference sequence). Deletions cut 3 bases from V and 2 bases from J, with 14 bases between. CDR3 residues: CASSIFQGAAYEQYF. The CDR3 DNA follows: TGTGCCAGTAGTATTTTTCAGGGAGCCGCCTACGAGCAGTACTTC.

The chain is built from TRBV10-3 and TRBJ1-1, with TRBD1 matching over 7 bases. This CDR3 is built from 13 residues. With V trimmed by 8 bases and J by 0 bases, 3 bases remained unmatched. Germline CDR1 ENHRY, CDR2 SYGVKD. This chain's CDR3 is CAIGGTVNTEAFF. CDR3 in DNA: TGTGCCATCGGGGGGACAGTGAACACTGAAGCTTTCTTT.

This clone was detected a few times. The chain couples TRBV10-3 to TRBJ2-1, with D maybe TRBD2 (6 bases). Germline CDR1 is ENHRY and CDR2 is SYGVKD. Trimming shortened V by 7 bases and J by 7 bases, and 17 bases separated the two germline ends. There are 14 residues in the CDR3. Here the CDR3 reads CAITDGLAWNEQFF. The DNA for the CDR3 is TGTGCCATCACTGATGGGCTAGCGTGGAATGAGCAGTTCTTC.

The genes are TRBV7-9 and TRBJ2-5, with D perhaps matching TRBD1 (5 bases). Germline loops: CDR1 SEHNR, CDR2 FQNEAQ (reference sequence). Trimming removed 6 bases at V and 1 base at J, with 15 bases between. The CDR3 length is 15 residues. CDR3 nucleotide sequence: TGTGCCAGCAGAGGTAGTATGGGGCGCCAAGAGACCCAGTACTTC. It codes for CASRGSMGRQETQYF.

The CDR3 loop is CASSFGTGNIETQYF. CDR3 coding DNA: TGTGCCAGCAGCTTCGGGACAGGGAATATAGAGACCCAGTACTTC. This chain links TRBV5-4 with TRBJ2-5, with TRBD1 identical over 9 bases. The CDR3 is 15 amino acids. Germline loops: CDR1 SGHNT, CDR2 YYREEE (reference sequence). After removal of 2 bases from V and 4 bases from J, the junction contained 6 bases not matched to a gene.

The J gene is TRBJ1-6, the V gene TRBV7-6, with unresolved D. The germline gives CDR1 SGHVS, CDR2 FNYEAQ. The CDR3 spans 19 residues. Deletions cut 5 bases from V and 8 bases from J, with 28 bases between. The CDR3 loop is CASSQLQTSAPYRDSPLHF. CDR3 DNA sequence: TGTGCCAGCAGCCAACTACAGACCTCGGCCCCATATAGGGATTCACCCCTCCACTTT. Drawing the rest from reference TRBV7-6 and TRBJ1-6, the complete variable domain is GAGVSQSPRYKVTKRGQDVALRCDPISGHVSLYWYRQALGQGPEFLTYFNYEAQQDKSGLPNDRFSAERPEGSISTLTIQRTEQRDSAMYRCASSQLQTSAPYRDSPLHFGNGTRLTVT.

The CDR3: CATQGGNQPQHF. The CDR3 DNA sequence: TGTGCCACCCAAGGGGGCAATCAGCCCCAGCATTTT. This chain uses TRBV15 with TRBJ1-5; TRBD1 might be the D (5 bases). The CDR3 totals 12 residues. V was trimmed by 8 bases and J by 2 bases, leaving 7 bases between them. Germline CDR1 LNHNV, CDR2 YYDKDF (reference sequence).